The rows below give T cell receptor beta chains drawn from one sample of a study of blood T cells in healthy people across ages. One entry per CDR3 protein, called by TCRdb with MiXCR from the 5' RACE reads. The sample yields about 780,000 distinct CDR3 sequences, roughly 24% seen once. The sample was also reused in another study, on T cells of mothers and their children.

What was sequenced was blood. Every receptor here comes from a boy aged 5-17 years in good health. Both conserved end residues are part of each CDR3. D genes are given only for firm matches. Clone size is stated in some rows and not others, as once, few, many or a class when expanded.

TGCAGTGCTAGAGATACGACAGCCCCCAATCAGCCCCAGCATTTT	CSARDTTAPNQPQHF	NA	TRBJ1-5	NA	TRBV20-1
TGCAGCGTTGTCGCTCTAGCGGGGCCCTACGAGCAGTACTTC	CSVVALAGPYEQYF	few	TRBJ2-7	TRBD2	TRBV29-1
TGCGCCAGCAGCTTGGGGGACGCCGTGTACCAAGAGACCCAGTACTTC	CASSLGDAVYQETQYF	NA	TRBJ2-5	NA	TRBV5-1
TGTGCCAGCAGCTTGAATAGCGGGGGCCGGGGGCAGTTCTTC	CASSLNSGGRGQFF	NA	TRBJ2-1	TRBD2	TRBV5-5
TGTGCCTGGAGTGTACGGGGGGATTCACCCCTCCACTTT	CAWSVRGDSPLHF	few	TRBJ1-6	NA	TRBV30
TGCAGTGCTAGGGACTCCAACACAGATACGCAGTATTTT	CSARDSNTDTQYF	NA	TRBJ2-3	NA	TRBV20-1
TGTGCCAGCAGTTATGGACTAGCGGTTGAGCAGTTCTTC	CASSYGLAVEQFF	few	TRBJ2-1	TRBD2	TRBV6-5
TGTGCCAGCAGTTTAGCGGGGGACAGGGAAGAGACCCAGTACTTC	CASSLAGDREETQYF	many	TRBJ2-5	TRBD1	TRBV12-3/TRBV12-4
TGTGCCAGCAGCAATCCTCGCCTCCCTCTACAGTTCTTC	CASSNPRLPLQFF	NA	TRBJ2-1	NA	TRBV12-3/TRBV12-4
TGTGCCAGCAGCGTAGTCCCGGGACCTGGGGCCAACGTCCTGACTTTC	CASSVVPGPGANVLTF	few	TRBJ2-6	NA	TRBV9
TGTGCCAGCAGTGGCTCAGGGACTATCCCTCTCTACGAGCAGTACTTC	CASSGSGTIPLYEQYF	NA	TRBJ2-7	TRBD2	TRBV6-1
TGTGCCAGCAGTGAAGCCTCGCCAGCGCTGAGAGCTTTCTTT	CASSEASPALRAFF	few	TRBJ1-1	NA	TRBV2
TGTGCCTGGAGTCTCGGAGTGATCTACGAGCAGTACTTC	CAWSLGVIYEQYF	NA	TRBJ2-7	NA	TRBV30
TGTGCCAGCAGCGAGTCGGGCCGCGATTCACCCCTCCACTTT	CASSESGRDSPLHF	NA	TRBJ1-6	NA	TRBV9
TGTGCCAGCAGTTATGGAGGGCAGAGCAATCAGCCCCAGCATTTT	CASSYGGQSNQPQHF	few	TRBJ1-5	NA	TRBV6-6
TGTGCCAGCAGCCGAGGGACAGCAACTAATGAAAAACTGTTTTTT	CASSRGTATNEKLFF	NA	TRBJ1-4	TRBD1	TRBV9
TGTGCCAGCAGCCCGAGCGGGGGGGCCGGGGGCTACGAGCAGTACTTC	CASSPSGGAGGYEQYF	NA	TRBJ2-7	TRBD2	TRBV27
TGCGCCAGCAGCTTGGCCTGGAGGGGCGAGACCCAGTACTTC	CASSLAWRGETQYF	NA	TRBJ2-5	NA	TRBV5-1
TGTGCCAGCAGTTCCACGGGACTCCGCACAGATACGCAGTATTTT	CASSSTGLRTDTQYF	NA	TRBJ2-3	NA	TRBV7-2
TGTGCCAGCGGTCAGGGGGCTCGGGACACAGATACGCAGTATTTT	CASGQGARDTDTQYF	few	TRBJ2-3	TRBD1	TRBV27
TGTGCCACCAGCAGAGTCGGACAGGGGGCTGCCTCCTACGAGCAGTACTTC	CATSRVGQGAASYEQYF	NA	TRBJ2-7	TRBD1	TRBV15
TGTGCCAGCAGTTTGATCCCGCGAAGCGGAAGTGGCTACACCTTC	CASSLIPRSGSGYTF	once	TRBJ1-2	NA	TRBV28
TGTGCCAGCAGCCCGCCGACTAGCGGGGAAGAGACCCAGTACTTC	CASSPPTSGEETQYF	NA	TRBJ2-5	TRBD2	TRBV3-1
TGCAGTGCCGAACACAGGGGGATCAACATTCAGTACTTC	CSAEHRGINIQYF	NA	TRBJ2-4	TRBD1	TRBV20-1
TGCAGTGCTACCGCTAGCGGGAGCTCCTACAATGAGCAGTTCTTC	CSATASGSSYNEQFF	NA	TRBJ2-1	TRBD2	TRBV20-1
TGTGCCAGCAGCCCAAGACAGGGGGAAGAATATGGCTACACCTTC	CASSPRQGEEYGYTF	NA	TRBJ1-2	TRBD1	TRBV12-3/TRBV12-4
TGCAGTGCTAGACAGGGACTAGCGGGTTACACCCAGTACTTC	CSARQGLAGYTQYF	NA	TRBJ2-5	TRBD2	TRBV20-1
TGCAGTGCTTTACCCCCTGGGGGGCCGGGTAATGAAAAACTGTTTTTT	CSALPPGGPGNEKLFF	NA	TRBJ1-4	NA	TRBV20-1
TGCAGCGTTGTTTGGGCTAGCGGGGTCGGCTCCTACAATGAGCAGTTCTTC	CSVVWASGVGSYNEQFF	NA	TRBJ2-1	TRBD2	TRBV29-1
TGTGCCAGCAGCGGGGGAGTGGGGGCGGGCTACGAGCAGTACTTC	CASSGGVGAGYEQYF	once	TRBJ2-7	NA	TRBV9
TGCAGTGCATGGGACAGGGTTTACACTGAAGCTTTCTTT	CSAWDRVYTEAFF	NA	TRBJ1-1	TRBD1	TRBV20-1
TGTGCCAGCAGTCCCACAGGGGGTACCATGAACACTGAAGCTTTCTTT	CASSPTGGTMNTEAFF	NA	TRBJ1-1	TRBD1	TRBV6-6
TGCGCCAGTAGCCCAATACATCTACCAGGGGGCAATGAGCAGTTCTTC	CASSPIHLPGGNEQFF	few	TRBJ2-1	TRBD1	TRBV4-1
TGCAGTGCGGGGACAGGGCTTAGTAATGAAAAACTGTTTTTT	CSAGTGLSNEKLFF	NA	TRBJ1-4	TRBD1	TRBV20-1
TGCGCCAGCAGCTTACAGGGTCCCGAGGAGACCCAGTACTTC	CASSLQGPEETQYF	NA	TRBJ2-5	NA	TRBV5-1
TGTGCCAGCAGCCAAGGGACAGACCAAGAGACCCAGTACTTC	CASSQGTDQETQYF	NA	TRBJ2-5	NA	TRBV4-2
TGTGCCAGCAGCCAAGATCCGGTTCTAGAAGAGACCCAGTACTTC	CASSQDPVLEETQYF	many	TRBJ2-5	NA	TRBV3-1
TGTGCCAGCAGCCGAAGTCTGGGACAGTCCACCCAGCCCCAGCATTTT	CASSRSLGQSTQPQHF	NA	TRBJ1-5	TRBD1	TRBV4-2
TGTGCCAGCAGCGTAGGGGTCGGGGGGGCGCATTCTGGGGCCAACGTCCTGACTTTC	CASSVGVGGAHSGANVLTF	few	TRBJ2-6	TRBD2	TRBV9
TGCAGTGCCCCGGACAGGGTGACCTATGGCTACACCTTC	CSAPDRVTYGYTF	few	TRBJ1-2	TRBD1	TRBV20-1
TGTGCCAGTAGTATTGAGGGGGCTCCGTACAATGAGCAGTTCTTC	CASSIEGAPYNEQFF	once	TRBJ2-1	TRBD1	TRBV19
TGTGCCAGCAGAGCGGGCAGGACGGTTTATAATGAGCAGTTCTTC	CASRAGRTVYNEQFF	few	TRBJ2-1	NA	TRBV12-3/TRBV12-4
TGTGCCAGCAGCTTAGGGCAGGGGGCAACATACGAGCAGTACTTC	CASSLGQGATYEQYF	many	TRBJ2-7	TRBD1	TRBV5-1
TGTGCCAGCAGTCCGGGACCGGGTAATGAAAAACTGTTTTTT	CASSPGPGNEKLFF	few	TRBJ1-4	NA	TRBV12-3/TRBV12-4
TGTGCCAGCAGCAAAGCCTCCAGGAGGGTAGAGACCCAGTACTTC	CASSKASRRVETQYF	few	TRBJ2-5	NA	TRBV21-1
TGTGCCAGCAGCCAAGCACGGTCCGGGGTCGTACAGAAGACCCAGTACTTC	CASSQARSGVVQKTQYF	few	TRBJ2-5	NA	TRBV3-1